The subject of this entry is one T cell receptor beta chain. What it recognizes is unknown. The entry originates in a study of vaccination and CD4 T cells after COVID-19. The assay that was used to sequence DNA from cultured CD4+ T cells was the Oncomine TCR Beta short-read assay. TCRdb processed the PCR reads anew with MiXCR; each CDR3 protein has one entry. Among 10,000 or so distinct CDR3 sequences listed, 53% were seen once. Sample treatment: roughly 11-day PBMC culture with coronavirus spike peptide pools or control peptides (ViraFEST assay). What was sequenced was CD4+ T cells from blood, cultured in vitro. The sequence came from a human donor who had recovered from COVID-19.

The CDR3 sequence is CASSPGRGGNSPLHF. CDR3 nucleotide sequence: TGTGCCAGCAGCCCCGGAAGGGGGGGAAATTCACCCCTCCACTTT. The J gene is TRBJ1-6, the V gene TRBV7-6; TRBD1 might be the D (6 bases). This CDR3 spans 15 amino acids. Germline loops: CDR1 SGHVS, CDR2 FNYEAQ. V lost 5 bases, J lost 7 bases, and 15 bases lay in between. Looking up the rest from reference TRBV7-6 and TRBJ1-6 gives the full variable domain: GAGVSQSPRYKVTKRGQDVALRCDPISGHVSLYWYRQALGQGPEFLTYFNYEAQQDKSGLPNDRFSAERPEGSISTLTIQRTEQRDSAMYRCASSPGRGGNSPLHFGNGTRLTVT.